The sequence of this T cell receptor beta chain was determined in a study of blood T cell repertoires in COVID-19. TCRdb's table, derived via immunoSEQ multiplex PCR, lists solely in-frame clones and lacks some. Of about 58,000 clones in the sample, roughly 79% were seen once. Germline V gene lookup returns CDR1 MDHEN and CDR2 SYDVKM. This CDR3 spans 17 amino acids. V was pared by 3 bases and J by 4 bases, with 8 bases of the junction left unmatched. The receptor's source is a human donor in a cohort sampled during active COVID-19. The rearrangement joins TRBV28 to TRBJ2-5, with 13 positions matching TRBD2. The specimen sequenced was peripheral blood. This chain's CDR3 is CASSFRPGLAGVETQYF. In nucleotides, the CDR3 is TGTGCCAGCAGTTTCCGTCCAGGACTAGCGGGAGTAGAGACCCAGTACTTC.